The 22 T cell receptor beta chains below come from one sample, sequenced in a study of shared clonotypes between healthy human individuals. TCRdb's copy holds only in-frame clones and misses some; the assay was immunoSEQ multiplex PCR. The sample includes about 2.5 million clones, under 95% of them seen just once. Sequences were obtained from naive CD4+ T cells from PBMCs. Regarding subset: CD45RA+ positively selected. These receptors were obtained from a man aged 18 to 30 in good health. Some clones in this sample may be carry-over from other donors' samples.

The V call is TRBV5-4, the J call TRBJ2-7, with 8 bases fitting TRBD1. CDR1 SGHNT and CDR2 YYREEE come from the germline V gene (reference sequence). This CDR3 has 15 amino acids. The V segment lost 5 bases and the J segment 1 base; nucleotides outside the gene matches: 8. As DNA, the CDR3 is TGTGCCAGCAGACGAGGACAGGGAGAATCCTACGAGCAGTACTTC. Protein: CASRRGQGESYEQYF.

This clone was observed a single time. The gene calls are TRBV5-1 and TRBJ1-2, with D perhaps TRBD1 (6 bases). V lost 0 bases, J lost 4 bases, and 13 bases lay in between. CDR3 length: 15 residues. Germline values: CDR1 SGHRS, CDR2 YFSETQ. CDR3 in DNA: TGCGCCAGCAGCTTGGCATACGGGACACCCTATGGCTACACCTTC. Its protein is CASSLAYGTPYGYTF.

The chain is built from TRBV6-5 and TRBJ2-7; D may be TRBD2 (7 bases). The ends were cut back, 0 bases at V and 7 bases at J, with 13 bases in the middle. This CDR3 region has 14 residues. The germline V gene encodes CDR1 MNHEY and CDR2 SVGAGI. CDR3 amino acids: CASSYSAGAQEQYF. In DNA, the CDR3 is TGTGCCAGCAGTTACTCGGCGGGGGCGCAAGAGCAGTACTTC.

This rearrangement joins TRBV11-2 to TRBJ1-1; D not resolved. V shed 5 bases and J shed 1 base, with 20 bases lying between them. Germline V gene sequence: CDR1 SGHAT, CDR2 FQNNGV. The CDR3 has 17 amino acids. CDR3 amino acids: CASSPTGHRSRNTEAFF. The CDR3 DNA reads TGTGCCAGCAGCCCCACGGGCCACCGAAGTCGGAACACTGAAGCTTTCTTT.

The chain uses TRBV12-5 and TRBJ2-3; 7 bases are a match to TRBD2. The junction had 12 bases not matched to a gene; V was cut back by 1 base and J by 5 bases. Germline V lookup: CDR1 LGHNT, CDR2 FRNRAP. This CDR3 contains 17 residues. CDR3 bases: TGTGCTAGTGGTTTGGCCCTCGGGGGGAGGGCCGTAGATACGCAGTATTTT. Its protein product is CASGLALGGRAVDTQYF.

V and J are TRBV7-9 and TRBJ1-2, with unresolved D. The CDR3 consists of 12 residues. The germline CDR1 and CDR2 sequences are SEHNR and FQNEAQ (reference sequence). V dropped 5 bases and J dropped 0 bases, with 4 bases sitting between them. As DNA, the CDR3 is TGTGCCAGCAGCACCTCTAACTATGGCTACACCTTC. Protein sequence: CASSTSNYGYTF.

The rearrangement links TRBV29-1 to TRBJ2-3; D is uncertain. The germline V and J ends were trimmed by 4 bases and 2 bases, with 10 bases remaining between them. This CDR3 region has 13 residues. Germline assignment: CDR1 SQVTM and CDR2 ANQGSEA. CDR3 bases: TGCAGCGTTGGCGGCTCCCACACAGATACGCAGTATTTT. The encoded protein is CSVGGSHTDTQYF.

The CDR3 protein is CASSFQDRGQIGYTF. CDR3 nucleotide sequence: TGTGCCAGCAGCTTCCAGGACAGGGGGCAAATCGGCTACACCTTC. The genes are TRBV5-5 and TRBJ1-2; 11 nucleotides align to TRBD1. Germline V gene sequence: CDR1 SGHKS, CDR2 YYEKEE (reference sequence). The CDR3 is made up of 15 amino acids. V shed 2 bases and J 8 bases; nucleotides not matched to a gene: 8.

Details on this clone: Other DNA sequences from this sample encode an identical CDR3 as well. CDR3 nucleotides: TGTGCCAGCAGCAGGACTAGCGGGGGGTACAATGAGCAGTTCTTC. Translating gives CASSRTSGGYNEQFF. The chain recombines TRBV7-2 with TRBJ2-1; the match to TRBD2 covers 14 bases. The germline CDR1 and CDR2 sequences are SGHTA and FQGNSA. Unmatched junction bases numbered 1, after V lost 5 bases and J lost 4 bases. This CDR3 contains 15 residues. Full variable domain (missing parts from reference TRBV7-2 and TRBJ2-1): GAGVSQSPSNKVTEKGKDVELRCDPISGHTALYWYRQSLGQGLEFLIYFQGNSAPDKSGLPSDRFSAERTGGSVSTLTIQRTQQEDSAVYLCASSRTSGGYNEQFFGPGTRLTVL.

This chain connects TRBV11-3 to TRBJ2-1, with D possibly being TRBD1 or TRBD2 (5 bases each). CDR1 SGHNT and CDR2 YENEEA come from the germline V gene. V was trimmed by 5 bases and J by 5 bases, leaving 13 bases between them. This CDR3 region has 14 residues. CDR3 sequence reads: CASSPRGENNEQFF. The CDR3 DNA reads TGTGCCAGCAGCCCAAGAGGGGAAAACAATGAGCAGTTCTTC.

The chain has TRBV7-2 and TRBJ2-1; D is unclear. There are 15 residues in the CDR3. Trimming left V 3 bases short and J 0 bases short, with 9 bases between. Germline V gene data show CDR1 as SGHTA and CDR2 as FQGNSA. Written as DNA, the CDR3 is TGTGCCAGCAGCTTGGAACACGGCTCCTACAATGAGCAGTTCTTC. Translation gives CASSLEHGSYNEQFF.

The V call is TRBV9, the J call TRBJ2-3; 9 bases are a match to TRBD1. With 6 bases clipped from V and 2 bases from J, the junction kept 4 bases outside the gene matches. CDR3 size: 14 residues. In germline, CDR1 is SGDLS, CDR2 YYNGEE. CDR3 sequence: CASNRGLFTDTQYF. Written as DNA, the CDR3 is TGTGCCAGCAACAGGGGGCTCTTCACAGATACGCAGTATTTT.

The chain carries TRBV6-6 and TRBJ1-3, with D hard to call. The germline V gene encodes CDR1 MNHNY and CDR2 SVGAGI (reference sequence). The CDR3 spans 13 residues. Deletions cut 8 bases from V and 5 bases from J, with 13 bases between. The CDR3 bases are TGTGCCAGCCGCCTTGAAGGGAGAAACACCATATATTTT. Its translation: CASRLEGRNTIYF.

As to this clone: Other DNA sequences within the sample encode an identical CDR3. The CDR3 loop reads CSVGGLMNTEAFF. CDR3 nucleotide sequence: TGCAGCGTCGGGGGGTTGATGAACACTGAAGCTTTCTTT. This rearrangement joins TRBV29-1 to TRBJ1-1; tentative D call: TRBD1 (5 bases). V was shortened by 6 bases and J by 0 bases, with 11 bases between the two germline ends. CDR1 is SQVTM and CDR2 is ANQGSEA in the germline V gene. The CDR3 is 13 residues long.

Of note for this clone: This specimen includes other DNA sequences encoding the same CDR3. The chain combines TRBV7-2 with TRBJ2-5; D gene ambiguous. The CDR3 consists of 12 residues. V lost 4 bases and J 5 bases, leaving 8 bases between the germline ends. In germline, CDR1 is SGHTA, CDR2 FQGNSA. The CDR3 reads CASSSTRETQYF. The CDR3 bases are TGTGCCAGCAGCTCTACAAGGGAGACCCAGTACTTC.

The CDR3 sequence: CASSLSMNTEAFF. CDR3 coding DNA: TGTGCCAGCTCACTGTCAATGAACACTGAAGCTTTCTTT. The chain couples TRBV18 to TRBJ1-1; no firm D call. CDR1 KGHSH and CDR2 LQKENI come from the germline V gene. The V end was cut by 4 bases, the J end by 0 bases, with 6 bases between. CDR3 length equals 13 residues.

The table lists this clone with a count of one. The genes are TRBV5-1 and TRBJ1-5; D is possibly TRBD1 (5 bases). The CDR3 has 14 amino acids. CDR1 is SGHRS and CDR2 is YFSETQ in the germline V gene. The V and J ends lost 3 bases and 5 bases respectively, with 12 bases between them. The CDR3 loop reads CASSSRVGDQPQHF. CDR3 DNA sequence: TGCGCCAGCAGCTCCAGGGTAGGGGATCAGCCCCAGCATTTT.

The chain is built from TRBV27 and TRBJ1-6; a weak D match, TRBD1 (5 bases). CDR3 length: 17 amino acids. The germline gives CDR1 MNHEY, CDR2 SMNVEV (reference sequence). Trimming cost V 1 base and J 11 bases, with 21 bases left between them. DNA for the CDR3: TGTGCCAGCAGTTTATTTCCGAGAGGGGACCTCACGACACCCCTCCACTTT. It is translated as CASSLFPRGDLTTPLHF.

With respect to this clone: Other DNA sequences in the same sample also yield this CDR3. This chain uses TRBV2 with TRBJ1-1; D remains ambiguous. V dropped 8 bases and J dropped 13 bases, with 17 bases sitting between them. This CDR3 comprises 11 residues. Germline V gives CDR1 SNHLY, CDR2 FYNNEI. This CDR3 reads CASPRESHFFF. The CDR3, as DNA: TGTGCCAGCCCGCGAGAGAGTCATTTTTTCTTT.

CDR3 sequence: CASSFRRGTARETQYF. The DNA of the CDR3 is TGTGCCAGCAGCTTCCGCCGTGGGACAGCCCGGGAGACCCAGTACTTC. This chain connects TRBV7-2 to TRBJ2-5, with 7 positions matching TRBD1. The CDR3 loop spans 16 amino acids. Trimming cost V 3 bases and J 5 bases; bases outside gene matches: 12. Germline lookup yields CDR1 SGHTA and CDR2 FQGNSA.

The genes are TRBV19 and TRBJ1-2, with D perhaps TRBD1 (5 bases). This CDR3 has 13 amino acids. The V end was cut by 3 bases, the J end by 4 bases, with 9 bases between. Germline lookup yields CDR1 LNHDA and CDR2 SQIVND (reference sequence). The chain's CDR3 is CASSIRGVYGYTF. DNA for the CDR3: TGTGCCAGTAGTATTAGGGGAGTCTATGGCTACACCTTC.

In its sample, this clone was seen once. CDR3 protein: CASSLQGRDEKLFF. Written as DNA, the CDR3 is TGTGCCAGCAGCTTGCAAGGGAGGGATGAAAAACTGTTTTTT. This chain joins TRBV5-4 and TRBJ1-4; unclear D gene. Per the germline V gene, CDR1 is SGHNT and CDR2 is YYREEE (reference sequence). Between the trimmed V and J ends, which lost 1 base and 6 bases, there was a span of 10 bases. CDR3 length: 14 residues.